This T cell receptor (beta chain) is from a study of blood T cell repertoires in COVID-19. Study-level background: Specimens from acute and convalescent COVID-19 originated in the United States, Italy and Spain. The analysed material was cDNA or gDNA that came from T cells, B-cell-depleted T cells, or PBMCs.

The CDR3 covers 16 residues. Germline V gives CDR1 LNHDA, CDR2 SQIVND (reference sequence). Trimming took off 3 bases at V and 0 bases at J, with 12 bases between the two ends. Original handling: Scientists estimated how many nucleated cells there were by amplifying reference gene primers. TCRdb's table, derived via immunoSEQ multiplex PCR, lists solely in-frame clones and lacks some. V, J and clone size were drawn from that table, and D and trimming were deduced from the DNA. The repertoire holds some 290,000 clones, with 81% as singletons. This chain uses TRBV19 with TRBJ1-5; TRBD1 is a possible D gene (5 bases). Specimen: peripheral blood. This TCR came from a woman aged 60-75 years with active or convalescent COVID-19. Here the CDR3 reads CASSMEGPYSNQPQHF. DNA of the CDR3: TGTGCCAGTAGTATGGAGGGGCCGTATAGCAATCAGCCCCAGCATTTT.